The T cell receptor (beta chain) described here comes from a study of blood T cell repertoires in COVID-19. The data were produced by immunoSEQ multiplex PCR, yet TCRdb's version contains in-frame clones alone and is incomplete. This repertoire shows some 200,000 clones, roughly four fifths found once; its top ten account for around 9%. This clone was seen many times. Cohorts were assigned according to the clinical history that participants reported. Donors in Cohort 3 who had recovered were those with two negative PCRs, healthcare professional clearance, or resolution of their symptoms. Looked up from germline, CDR1 is SGHTA and CDR2 is FQGTGA. This CDR3 is built from 15 residues. With V trimmed by 3 bases and J by 2 bases, 3 bases remained unmatched.

Material for sequencing was PBMCs or T cells enriched from blood (not recorded which). The TCR comes from a man in his forties who had recovered from COVID-19. V gene TRBV7-3 combines with J gene TRBJ2-3, with 9 bases lining up with TRBD2. As DNA, the CDR3 is TGTGCCAGCAGCTTTAGACTAGCGGCCACAGATACGCAGTATTTT. It encodes CASSFRLAATDTQYF.